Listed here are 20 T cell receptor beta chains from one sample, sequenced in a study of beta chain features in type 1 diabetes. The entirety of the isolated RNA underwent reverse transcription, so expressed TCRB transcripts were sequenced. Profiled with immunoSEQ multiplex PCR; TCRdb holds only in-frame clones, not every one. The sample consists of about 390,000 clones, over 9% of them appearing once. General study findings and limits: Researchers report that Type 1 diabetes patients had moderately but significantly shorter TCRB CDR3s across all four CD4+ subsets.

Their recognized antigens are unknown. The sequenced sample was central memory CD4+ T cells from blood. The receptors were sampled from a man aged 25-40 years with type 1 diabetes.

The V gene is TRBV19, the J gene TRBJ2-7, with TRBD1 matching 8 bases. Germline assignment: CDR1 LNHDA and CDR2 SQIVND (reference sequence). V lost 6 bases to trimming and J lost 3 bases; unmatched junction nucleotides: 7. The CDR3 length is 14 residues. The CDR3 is CASRTTGGFYEQYF. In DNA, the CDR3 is TGTGCCAGTAGGACCACAGGGGGATTCTACGAGCAGTACTTC.

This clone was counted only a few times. This CDR3 is CAWNGGQGVAYEQYF. As DNA, the CDR3 is TGTGCCTGGAACGGAGGGCAGGGGGTAGCCTACGAGCAGTACTTC. The chain recombines TRBV30 with TRBJ2-7; D may be TRBD1 (7 bases). From germline, CDR1 is GTSNPN and CDR2 SVGIG (reference sequence). Trimming left V 4 bases short and J 2 bases short, with 18 bases between. The CDR3 totals 15 residues.

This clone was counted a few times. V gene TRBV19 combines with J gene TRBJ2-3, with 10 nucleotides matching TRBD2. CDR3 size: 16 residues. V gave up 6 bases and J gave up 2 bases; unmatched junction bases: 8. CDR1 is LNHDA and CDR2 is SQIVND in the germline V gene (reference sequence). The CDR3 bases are TGTGCCAGTAGCTCGGCTAGCGGGAGTTTCACAGATACGCAGTATTTT. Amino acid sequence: CASSSASGSFTDTQYF. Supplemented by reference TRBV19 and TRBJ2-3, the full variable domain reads DGGITQSPKYLFRKEGQNVTLSCEQNLNHDAMYWYRQDPGQGLRLIYYSQIVNDFQKGDIAEGYSVSREKKESFPLTVTSAQKNPTAFYLCASSSASGSFTDTQYFGPGTRLTVL.

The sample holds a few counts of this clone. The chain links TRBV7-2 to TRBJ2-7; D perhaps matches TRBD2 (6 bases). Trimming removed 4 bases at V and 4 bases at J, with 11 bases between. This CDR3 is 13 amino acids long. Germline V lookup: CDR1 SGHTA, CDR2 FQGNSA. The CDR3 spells CASSSNGGYEQYF. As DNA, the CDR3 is TGTGCCAGCAGCTCAAACGGGGGTTACGAGCAGTACTTC.

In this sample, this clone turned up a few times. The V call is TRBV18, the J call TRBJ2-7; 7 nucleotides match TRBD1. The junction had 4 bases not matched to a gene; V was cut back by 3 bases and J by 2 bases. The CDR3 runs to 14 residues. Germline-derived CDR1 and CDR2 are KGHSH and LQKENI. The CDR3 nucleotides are TGTGCCAGCTCACCGGGACAGTCCGCCTACGAGCAGTACTTC. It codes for CASSPGQSAYEQYF.

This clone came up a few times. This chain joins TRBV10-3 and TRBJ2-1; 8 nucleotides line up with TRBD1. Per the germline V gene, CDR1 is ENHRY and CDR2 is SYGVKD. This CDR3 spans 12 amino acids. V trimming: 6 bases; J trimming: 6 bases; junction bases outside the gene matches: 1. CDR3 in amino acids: CAIRGTGNEQFF. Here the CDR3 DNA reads TGTGCCATCAGGGGGACAGGCAATGAGCAGTTCTTC.

The DNA of the CDR3 is TGTGCCAGCAGCTCCCTGGAGGGGGGGAACTCTGGGGCCAACGTCCTGACTTTC. Residues: CASSSLEGGNSGANVLTF. This sequence joins TRBV4-2 and TRBJ2-6; TRBD2 might be the D (7 bases). Germline CDR1 LGHNA, CDR2 YNFKEQ. The ends were cut back, 5 bases at V and 0 bases at J, with 17 bases in the middle. This CDR3 region has 18 residues.

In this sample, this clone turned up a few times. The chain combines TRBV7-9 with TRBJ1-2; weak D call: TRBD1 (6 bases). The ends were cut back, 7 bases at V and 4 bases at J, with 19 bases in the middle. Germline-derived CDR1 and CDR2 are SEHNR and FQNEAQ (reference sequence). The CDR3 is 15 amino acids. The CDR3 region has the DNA TGTGCCAGCACCAACTTTAGAATGGACAGCTATGGCTACACCTTC. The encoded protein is CASTNFRMDSYGYTF.

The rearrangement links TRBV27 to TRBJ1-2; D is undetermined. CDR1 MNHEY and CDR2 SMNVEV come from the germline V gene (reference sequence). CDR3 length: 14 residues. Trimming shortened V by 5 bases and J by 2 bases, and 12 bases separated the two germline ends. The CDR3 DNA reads TGTGCCAGCAGTCCCGAGGTGATGAACTATGGCTACACCTTC. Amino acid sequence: CASSPEVMNYGYTF.

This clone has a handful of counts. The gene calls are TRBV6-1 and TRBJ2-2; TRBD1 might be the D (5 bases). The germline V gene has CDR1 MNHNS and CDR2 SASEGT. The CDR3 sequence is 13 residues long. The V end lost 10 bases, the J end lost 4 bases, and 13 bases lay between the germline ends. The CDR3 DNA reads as TGTGCCACCCCAAGCCAGGGCACCGGGGAGCTGTTTTTT. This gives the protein CATPSQGTGELFF.

CDR3 coding DNA: TGTGCCTGGAGTCGCCTTTTGGAGACCCAGTACTTC. Its translation is CAWSRLLETQYF. The chain carries TRBV30 and TRBJ2-5; D uncertain. The germline gives CDR1 GTSNPN, CDR2 SVGIG (reference sequence). V was pared by 2 bases and J by 5 bases, with 9 bases between. The CDR3 has 12 amino acids.

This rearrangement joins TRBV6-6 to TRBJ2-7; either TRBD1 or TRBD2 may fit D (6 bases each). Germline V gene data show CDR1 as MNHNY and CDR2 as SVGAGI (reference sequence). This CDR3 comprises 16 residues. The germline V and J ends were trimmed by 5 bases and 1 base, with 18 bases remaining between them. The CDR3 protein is CASSQHGGDISYEQYF. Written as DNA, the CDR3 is TGTGCCAGCAGTCAACACGGAGGGGACATTTCCTACGAGCAGTACTTC.

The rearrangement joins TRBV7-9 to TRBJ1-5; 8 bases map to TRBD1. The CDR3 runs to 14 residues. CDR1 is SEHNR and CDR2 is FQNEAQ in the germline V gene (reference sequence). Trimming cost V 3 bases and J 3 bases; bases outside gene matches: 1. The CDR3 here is CASSLDRDNQPQHF. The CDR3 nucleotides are TGTGCCAGCAGCTTGGACAGGGACAATCAGCCCCAGCATTTT. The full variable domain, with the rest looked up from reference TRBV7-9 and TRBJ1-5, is DTGVSQNPRHKITKRGQNVTFRCDPISEHNRLYWYRQTLGQGPEFLTYFQNEAQLEKSRLLSDRFSAERPKGSFSTLEIQRTEQGDSAMYLCASSLDRDNQPQHFGDGTRLSIL.

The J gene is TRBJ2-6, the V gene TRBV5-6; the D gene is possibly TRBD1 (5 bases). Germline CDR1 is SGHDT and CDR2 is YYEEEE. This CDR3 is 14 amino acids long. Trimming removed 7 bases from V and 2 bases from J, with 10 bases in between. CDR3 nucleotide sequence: TGTGCCAGCGCCTGGGGCACTGGGGCCAACGTCCTGACTTTC. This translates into CASAWGTGANVLTF.

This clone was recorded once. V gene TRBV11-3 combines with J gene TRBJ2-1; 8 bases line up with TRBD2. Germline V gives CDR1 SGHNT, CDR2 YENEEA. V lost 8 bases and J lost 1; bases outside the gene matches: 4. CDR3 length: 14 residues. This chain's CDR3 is CASSGGMSYNEQFF. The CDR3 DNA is TGTGCCAGCTCGGGGGGGATGTCCTACAATGAGCAGTTCTTC.

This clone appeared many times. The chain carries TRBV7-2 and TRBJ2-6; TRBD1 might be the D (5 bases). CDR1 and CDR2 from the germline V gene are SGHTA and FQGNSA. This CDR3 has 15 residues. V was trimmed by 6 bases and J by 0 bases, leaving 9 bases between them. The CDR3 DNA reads TGTGCCAGCAGTGACAGAAGCTCTGGGGCCAACGTCCTGACTTTC. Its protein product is CASSDRSSGANVLTF.

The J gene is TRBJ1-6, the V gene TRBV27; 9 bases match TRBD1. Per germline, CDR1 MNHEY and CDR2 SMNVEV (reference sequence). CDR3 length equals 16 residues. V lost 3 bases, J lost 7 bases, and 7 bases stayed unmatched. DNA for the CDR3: TGTGCCAGCAGTTTGGGACAGGGCTTGGAGAATTCACCCCTCCACTTT. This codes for CASSLGQGLENSPLHF.

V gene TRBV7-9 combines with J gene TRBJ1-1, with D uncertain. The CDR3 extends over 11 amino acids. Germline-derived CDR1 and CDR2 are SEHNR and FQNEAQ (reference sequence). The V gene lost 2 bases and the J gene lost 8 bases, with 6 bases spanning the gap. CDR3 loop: CASSLNSEAFF. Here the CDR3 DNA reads TGTGCCAGCAGCTTAAACTCAGAAGCTTTCTTT.

The CDR3 DNA is TGCGCCAGCAGCTTTGAACGCCAAGCTTTCTTT. Translation gives CASSFERQAFF. The chain combines TRBV5-1 with TRBJ1-1; D remains ambiguous. The ends were cut back, 2 bases at V and 9 bases at J, with 8 bases in the middle. Germline lookup yields CDR1 SGHRS and CDR2 YFSETQ. The CDR3 loop spans 11 amino acids.

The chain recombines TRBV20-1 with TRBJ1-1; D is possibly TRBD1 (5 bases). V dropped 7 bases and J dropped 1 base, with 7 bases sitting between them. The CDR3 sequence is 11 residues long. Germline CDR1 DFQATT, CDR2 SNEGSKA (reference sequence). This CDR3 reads CSVRGNTEAFF. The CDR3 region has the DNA TGCAGTGTAAGGGGGAACACTGAAGCTTTCTTT.